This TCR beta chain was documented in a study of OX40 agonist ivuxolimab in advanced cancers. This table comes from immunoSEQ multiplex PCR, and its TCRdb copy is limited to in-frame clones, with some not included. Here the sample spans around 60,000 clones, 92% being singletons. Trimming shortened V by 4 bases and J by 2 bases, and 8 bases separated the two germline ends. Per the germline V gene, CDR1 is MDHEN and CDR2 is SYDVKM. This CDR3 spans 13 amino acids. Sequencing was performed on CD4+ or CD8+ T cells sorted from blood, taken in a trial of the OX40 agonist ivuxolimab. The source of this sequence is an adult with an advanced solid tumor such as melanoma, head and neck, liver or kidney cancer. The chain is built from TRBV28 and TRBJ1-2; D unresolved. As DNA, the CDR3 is TGTGCCAGCAGTTCAGGACCCAACTATGGCTACACCTTC. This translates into CASSSGPNYGYTF.